This T cell receptor (beta chain) emerged from a study of T cells in Graves' hyperthyroidism and ophthalmopathy. Using RNA transcripts as the source, TCR beta CDR3 regions were amplified. In the first-round RT-PCR of the TCR CDR3, the HTBI primer set was used. TCRdb reprocessed the multiplex PCR reads with MiXCR, giving one entry per CDR3 protein. The sample holds approximately 620,000 distinct CDR3 sequences, more than 11% seen once. There are many counts of this clonotype. It was uncontrolled infection, other autoimmune disease, pregnancy or lactation that excluded patients. Sequencing input: blood. The TCR originated in a woman aged 25 to 39 with Graves' hyperthyroidism that later progressed to Graves' ophthalmopathy.

The CDR3 region is CASSLSAVAGEQFF. The CDR3 nucleotides read TGTGCCAGCAGCTTATCGGCGGTAGCGGGGGAGCAGTTCTTC. The chain links TRBV7-3 to TRBJ2-1, with 8 bases aligning to TRBD2. Germline trimming cut 2 bases from V and 10 bases from J; bases unmatched to any gene: 7. CDR3 length equals 14 residues. From germline, CDR1 is SGHTA and CDR2 FQGTGA.